Given below is one T cell receptor (beta chain) in context. Its recognized antigen is unknown. From its cysteine to its phenylalanine, the CDR3 spans 14 amino acids. Only the protein sequence is given. The CDR1 and CDR2 encoded by the germline V gene are SGHRS and YFSETQ. A commercial ELISA kit detecting HCMV-specific IgG in serum was used to determine HCMV serostatus. Ficoll density gradient centrifugation was used to isolate peripheral blood mononuclear cells from blood. These data belong to a study of T cells expressing NK-cell markers (dated by TCRdb to between 2020 and 2021). Some background on the complete study: Eight donors provided sorted CD3+CD56+NKG2C+, CD3+CD56+NKG2C- and CD3+CD56-NKG2C+ T-cell subsets, whose TCR beta-chain repertoires were profiled. All eight donors whose samples were sequenced were randomly selected healthy volunteers, three of them men and five women. Seven of the eight sequenced donors were HCMV-seropositive and one was HCMV-seronegative. The libraries were sequenced on Illumina HiSeq 2000/2500, MiSeq or NextSeq, producing 2 x 150 bp reads. Beyond this particular receptor, the publication reports: Those dominant clonotypes were again the most abundant among CD3+CD56-NKG2C+ cells in a few donors, at 28.3-60.1%. Whether the expanded NKG2C-expressing T cell clones were specific for HCMV antigens remained unclear. In 6 or 7 donors, the dominant CD3+CD56+NKG2C+ clonotypes ranked among the top 10 CD8+ clonotypes, making up about 1.0-8% of CD8+ T cells.

The sequencer was an Illumina HiSeq 2000. TCR beta cDNA libraries were made by 5'RACE template switching that added a universal primer site and unique molecular identifiers. cDNA synthesis was primed from the TCR beta constant segment and was followed by two successive PCR amplification steps. In the authors' own workflow: MIGEC was used to demultiplex reads and group the reads by UMI, and MiTCR was used to assemble and quantify clonotypes. To remove erroneous sequences, TCR cDNA sequences were retained only when supported by two or more reads. The tcR package was used for downstream repertoire analysis, and clonotypes were matched between fractions using CDR3 nucleotide sequence together with V segment. VDJmatch was used to annotate antigen specificity against VDJdb, with one amino acid substitution in CDR3 permitted. After the reads were reprocessed by TCRdb, one entry was made per CDR3 protein sequence, with no DNA. The V and J calls were not made by the authors but by TCRdb's processing. The table for this sample lists over 350,000 distinct CDR3 sequences. The ten top clones hold about 10% of the sample.

Recombination linked TRBV5-1 to TRBJ2-3; without DNA, the TCRdb call of TRBD2 cannot be checked. Sequencing used blood T cells: a sorted CD56 or NKG2C T cell subset, CD4+ or CD8+ T cells, or bulk PBMC T cells (not recorded which). The clonotype comes from a woman between 50 and 59 years old in good health. Donor details come from another sample of the same person, matched by shared clones. CDR3 reads: CASSRRANADTQYF.